Listed here are 20 T cell receptor beta chains from one sample, sequenced in a study of identical twins. Each CDR3 protein is one row after TCRdb ran MiXCR on the 5' RACE reads. The table has a few hundred thousand distinct CDR3 sequences, approximately 5.9% seen once. The sample was also linked to a second study, of T cells expressing NK-cell markers.

Sequencing was done on a sample of CD8+ T cells sorted from blood. These receptors all come from a woman aged 18-35 years in good health.

V is TRBV20-1 and J is TRBJ2-1; 7 bases line up with TRBD2. The CDR3 contains 12 residues. The V gene end was trimmed by 6 bases and the J gene end by 12 bases; junction bases not matched to a gene: 11. Germline CDR1 DFQATT, CDR2 SNEGSKA (reference sequence). CDR3 sequence (DNA): TGCAGTGCGCACCACAGCGGGAACGGGCAGTTCTTC. Protein sequence: CSAHHSGNGQFF.

This clonotype was detected only a few times. The chain employs TRBV3-1 and TRBJ2-5; TRBD2 might be the D (6 bases). The CDR3 consists of 16 residues. CDR1 is LGHDT, CDR2 YNNKEL, per germline (reference sequence). Deletions cut 0 bases from V and 5 bases from J, with 16 bases between. The CDR3 loop reads CASSQDTTAGGETQYF. CDR3 in DNA: TGTGCCAGCAGCCAAGATACCACAGCCGGAGGGGAGACCCAGTACTTC.

This clonotype occurred a few times. The rearrangement links TRBV12-3 or TRBV12-4 to TRBJ2-3; 9 nucleotides line up with TRBD1. The V and J ends lost 6 bases and 6 bases, in that order; junction bases with no gene match: 10. This CDR3 contains 15 residues. The CDR3 nucleotides are TGTGCCAGCAGGGGTACAGGGGGCTTGGGGGATACGCAGTATTTT. Its protein product is CASRGTGGLGDTQYF.

This chain joins TRBV7-2 and TRBJ2-3, with 7 bases matching TRBD2. V trimming: 5 bases; J trimming: 6 bases; junction bases outside the gene matches: 8. The CDR3 extends over 14 amino acids. From germline, CDR1 is SGHTA and CDR2 FQGNSA. The CDR3 loop is CASSPYSGGDTQYF. DNA of the CDR3: TGTGCCAGCAGCCCTTACTCGGGAGGTGATACGCAGTATTTT.

This clonotype has just a few counts. The chain is built from TRBV5-6 and TRBJ2-1; D unresolved. The CDR3 has 16 amino acids. Trimming removed 0 bases at V and 0 bases at J, with 10 bases between. Germline CDR1 is SGHDT and CDR2 is YYEEEE. In DNA form, the CDR3 reads TGTGCCAGCAGCTTGGTTTCCATACGCTCCTACAATGAGCAGTTCTTC. It encodes CASSLVSIRSYNEQFF.

The chain is built from TRBV7-3 and TRBJ2-1, with TRBD2 identical over 10 bases. The CDR3 loop spans 15 amino acids. Germline values: CDR1 SGHTA, CDR2 FQGTGA. V trimming: 10 bases; J trimming: 9 bases; junction bases outside the gene matches: 15. The CDR3 DNA reads as TGTGCCACCAAGGGGGTAGCGGGGGGCAGGAGTGAGCAGTTCTTC. Translated: CATKGVAGGRSEQFF.

This rearrangement joins TRBV3-1 to TRBJ2-7; 8 bases match TRBD2. CDR1 LGHDT and CDR2 YNNKEL come from the germline V gene (reference sequence). The CDR3 contains 14 residues. The V segment lost 7 bases and the J segment 3 bases; nucleotides outside the gene matches: 8. In nucleotides, the CDR3 is TGTGCCAGCAATAGCTTAGCGGGACTCTACGAGCAGTACTTC. Protein: CASNSLAGLYEQYF.

This clonotype was detected a few times. The J gene is TRBJ2-1, the V gene TRBV12-5; possibly TRBD1 for D (5 bases). Germline CDR1 LGHNT, CDR2 FRNRAP. V shed 2 bases and J shed 5 bases, with 13 bases lying between them. This CDR3 has 15 residues. CDR3 loop: CASGLILGADNEQFF. Here the CDR3 DNA reads TGTGCTAGTGGTTTGATTCTAGGGGCTGACAATGAGCAGTTCTTC.

Many counts were recorded for this clonotype. The rearrangement uses TRBV15 and TRBJ2-7; D is undetermined. V was trimmed by 5 bases and J by 0 bases, leaving 8 bases between them. The CDR3 covers 13 residues. Germline CDR1 is LNHNV and CDR2 is YYDKDF (reference sequence). The CDR3 DNA is TGTGCCACCAGCCAGGACCGCTCCTACGAGCAGTACTTC. It codes for CATSQDRSYEQYF.

Relative to its sample, this clonotype is medium-sized. The CDR3 DNA sequence: TGCAGTGCTAGAGATTCACTCTGGCAGTTCTTC. Its translation: CSARDSLWQFF. This rearrangement joins TRBV20-1 to TRBJ2-1; D unresolved. V lost 0 bases to trimming and J lost 12 bases, with 9 bases between them. Germline V gene data show CDR1 as DFQATT and CDR2 as SNEGSKA (reference sequence). The CDR3 runs 11 residues.

In this sample, this clonotype turned up many times. The chain links TRBV7-9 to TRBJ2-1, with a tentative D call TRBD2 (5 bases). The CDR3 sequence is 14 residues long. CDR1 SEHNR and CDR2 FQNEAQ come from the germline V gene (reference sequence). Trimming removed 1 base from V and 5 bases from J, with 9 bases in between. CDR3 coding DNA: TGTGCCAGCAGCTTAGACGGGATCAACAATGAGCAGTTCTTC. As protein: CASSLDGINNEQFF. Supplemented by reference TRBV7-9 and TRBJ2-1, the full variable domain reads DTGVSQNPRHKITKRGQNVTFRCDPISEHNRLYWYRQTLGQGPEFLTYFQNEAQLEKSRLLSDRFSAERPKGSFSTLEIQRTEQGDSAMYLCASSLDGINNEQFFGPGTRLTVL.

By its share, this clonotype is medium-sized. This chain connects TRBV6-2 or TRBV6-3 to TRBJ2-1; perhaps TRBD1 as D (5 bases). The CDR3 is made up of 14 amino acids. V lost 4 bases to trimming and J lost 0 bases, with 7 bases between them. Germline V gene lookup returns CDR1 MNHEY and CDR2 SVGEGT. The CDR3 is CASSWGLSYNEQFF. The CDR3, as DNA: TGTGCCAGCAGTTGGGGCCTCTCCTACAATGAGCAGTTCTTC.

This clonotype showed up just a few times. The genes are TRBV14 and TRBJ2-3, with D tentatively TRBD2 (6 bases). The CDR3 extends over 19 amino acids. Germline V gives CDR1 SGHDN, CDR2 FVKESK. V lost 0 bases and J lost 1, with 20 bases in between. CDR3 nucleotides: TGTGCCAGCAGCCAAGATTCTGCGGGATCGTCCGTGGGCACAGATACGCAGTATTTT. Translating gives CASSQDSAGSSVGTDTQYF. The full variable domain, in which reference TRBV14 and TRBJ2-3 provide the parts outside the CDR3, is EAGVTQFPSHSVIEKGQTVTLRCDPISGHDNLYWYRRVMGKEIKFLLHFVKESKQDESGMPNNRFLAERTGGTYSTLKVQPAELEDSGVYFCASSQDSAGSSVGTDTQYFGPGTRLTVL.

The chain links TRBV20-1 to TRBJ2-5, with TRBD1 matching over 7 bases. The CDR3 is 14 residues long. Unmatched junction bases numbered 9, after V lost 3 bases and J lost 5 bases. Per germline, CDR1 DFQATT and CDR2 SNEGSKA (reference sequence). CDR3 sequence reads: CSARGQRFGETQYF. The CDR3 DNA reads as TGCAGTGCTAGGGGACAGAGGTTTGGGGAGACCCAGTACTTC.

The table lists this clonotype with a few counts. The chain employs TRBV20-1 and TRBJ2-5; 11 nucleotides match TRBD2. Trimming took 8 bases from V and 3 from J; bases not matched to a gene: 11. There are 15 residues in the CDR3. The germline CDR1 and CDR2 sequences are DFQATT and SNEGSKA (reference sequence). DNA for the CDR3: TGCAGTTCCTATCCTAGCGGGGGGATCAAAGAGACCCAGTACTTC. This codes for CSSYPSGGIKETQYF.

V is TRBV6-5 and J is TRBJ2-3; unclear D gene. Trimming removed 0 bases from V and 2 bases from J, with 6 bases in between. Germline CDR1 MNHEY, CDR2 SVGAGI. This CDR3 region has 14 residues. The DNA of the CDR3 is TGTGCCAGCAGTTACTCGATTGCCACAGATACGCAGTATTTT. Amino acids: CASSYSIATDTQYF.

Only a few counts were recorded for this clonotype. This chain joins TRBV6-2 or TRBV6-3 and TRBJ2-1; 8 bases fit TRBD2. This CDR3 is 12 amino acids long. Unmatched junction bases numbered 9, after V lost 11 bases and J lost 9 bases. Germline V gene sequence: CDR1 MNHEY, CDR2 SVGEGT. The chain's CDR3 is CAGKSGGTEQFF. The CDR3 DNA is TGTGCCGGGAAGTCGGGGGGGACTGAGCAGTTCTTC.

The chain uses TRBV20-1 and TRBJ2-5; 14 bases map to TRBD2. Germline CDR1 reads DFQATT; CDR2 reads SNEGSKA (reference sequence). This CDR3 has 17 residues. Trimming removed 6 bases from V and 5 bases from J; junction bases left unmatched: 14. The CDR3 region has the DNA TGCAGTGCCCGCTCTGGGACTAGCGGGGGAGAGAGGGAGACCCAGTACTTC. Protein product: CSARSGTSGGERETQYF.

This clonotype was detected ten times or more. This chain uses TRBV9 with TRBJ1-4; D uncertain. CDR1 and CDR2 (germline): SGDLS, YYNGEE. The CDR3 totals 15 residues. Trimming cost V 0 bases and J 3 bases, with 9 bases left between them. The CDR3 DNA follows: TGTGCCAGCAGCGTAGGACAACGTTCTAATGAAAAACTGTTTTTT. This translates into CASSVGQRSNEKLFF.

V is TRBV5-6 and J is TRBJ2-4; TRBD2 matches at 11 bases. After removal of 4 bases from V and 1 base from J, the junction contained 10 bases not matched to a gene. CDR1 SGHDT and CDR2 YYEEEE come from the germline V gene. CDR3 length equals 18 residues. As DNA, the CDR3 is TGTGCCAGCAGCAATAGCGGGAGGGGGCCGGAGGCCAAAAACATTCAGTACTTC. Protein: CASSNSGRGPEAKNIQYF.